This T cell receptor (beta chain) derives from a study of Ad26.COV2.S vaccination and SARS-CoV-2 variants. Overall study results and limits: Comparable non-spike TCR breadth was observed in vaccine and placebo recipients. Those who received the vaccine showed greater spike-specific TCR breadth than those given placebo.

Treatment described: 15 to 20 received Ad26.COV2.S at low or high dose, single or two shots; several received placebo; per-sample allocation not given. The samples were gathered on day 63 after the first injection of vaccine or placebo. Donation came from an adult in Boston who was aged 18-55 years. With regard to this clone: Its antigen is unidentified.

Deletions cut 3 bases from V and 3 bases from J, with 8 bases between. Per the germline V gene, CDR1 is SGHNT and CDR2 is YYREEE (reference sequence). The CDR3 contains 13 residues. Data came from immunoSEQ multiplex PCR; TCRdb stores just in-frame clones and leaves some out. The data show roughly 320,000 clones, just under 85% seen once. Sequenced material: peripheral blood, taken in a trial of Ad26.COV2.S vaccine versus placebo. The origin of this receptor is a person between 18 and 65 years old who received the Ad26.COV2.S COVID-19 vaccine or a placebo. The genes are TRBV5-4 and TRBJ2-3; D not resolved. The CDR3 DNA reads TGTGCCAGCAGCTCAGGACCAACAGATACGCAGTATTTT. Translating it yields CASSSGPTDTQYF.